Listed below are T cell receptor beta chains from one sample, sequenced in a study of T-cell memory formation after mild COVID-19. Each CDR3 protein is one row after TCRdb ran MiXCR on the 5' RACE reads. This table holds some 260,000 distinct CDR3 sequences, roughly 17% found once. Material: PBMCs or a T cell subset sorted from them (not recorded which). The receptors come from a man aged 18 to 29 who had mild COVID-19 (a few samples of this study predate the infection). Cell type and time point are not known. Both conserved end residues are part of each CDR3.

V gene: TRBV10-3; CDR3 protein: CAISVRGNEKLFF
V gene: TRBV5-1; CDR3 protein: CASSLSTKSPLHF
V gene: TRBV9; CDR3 protein: CASSVSRDGGWEISPLHF
V gene: TRBV5-1; CDR3 protein: CASSLSPGPGGTDTQYF
V gene: TRBV9; CDR3 protein: CASSRVANEKLFF
V gene: TRBV5-8; CDR3 protein: CASSPNRGTGELFF
V gene: TRBV7-2; CDR3 protein: CASSGGGWADTQYF
V gene: TRBV5-1; CDR3 protein: CASSLIESSYEQYF
V gene: TRBV7-2; CDR3 protein: CASSLPGTSGADTQYF
V gene: TRBV27; CDR3 protein: CASSFSGMGPQHF
V gene: TRBV5-1; CDR3 protein: CASMASGANTDTQYF
V gene: TRBV2; CDR3 protein: CASAPVARETQYF
V gene: TRBV5-1; CDR3 protein: CASSTAGQGDNEQFF
V gene: TRBV4-1; CDR3 protein: CASSFLAGGRYEQFF
V gene: TRBV11-2; CDR3 protein: CASSLAGTTTGELFF
V gene: TRBV5-1; CDR3 protein: CASSLGLAGAYVF
V gene: TRBV9; CDR3 protein: CASSSRDVNTGELFF
V gene: TRBV20-1; CDR3 protein: CSAREQGTYGYTF
V gene: TRBV7-2; CDR3 protein: CASSFGAGLADTQYF
V gene: TRBV5-1; CDR3 protein: CASSFGPARPQGGNTIYF
V gene: TRBV7-2; CDR3 protein: CASSFSTGENIQYF
V gene: TRBV5-1; CDR3 protein: CASSLELAGGPDTQYF
V gene: TRBV7-3; CDR3 protein: CASSSSSSSFNEQFF
V gene: TRBV20-1; CDR3 protein: CSAVPTGAATEAFF
V gene: TRBV9; CDR3 protein: CASSVGPFQETQYF
V gene: TRBV7-2; CDR3 protein: CASSLLPGTLLDEQFF
V gene: TRBV9; CDR3 protein: CASSVDGGWTISGNTIYF
V gene: TRBV11-2; CDR3 protein: CASSKTGQGSTGELFF